What follows describes a single TCR beta chain. This clonotype was counted between two and nine times. Its cognate antigen has yet to be identified. No base quality information exists; no much larger clone differs at one position. Receptors were amplified or captured by RT-PCR. The instrument was an Illumina HiSeq 2500. TCRdb ran its own pipeline on the public reads, namely fastp trimming at Q25 and MiXCR clone calling, and kept in-frame beta chains. Every entry covers one CDR3 protein and lists the most common genes and DNA from its rows. The sample data list 500,000 to 650,000 distinct CDR3 sequences, and 6.5% to 8% of these were observed just once. The top ten clones comprise approximately 12% of the sample. The data are from a study of response to subunit inactivated influenza vaccine (dated by TCRdb to between 2017 and 2018). Study-level background: Deep quantitative profiling of the T cell receptor repertoire was used in the study to follow responses to a trivalent subunit inactivated influenza vaccine. What the authors observed across the whole study: The authors suggested that each seasonal influenza vaccination may recruit only a limited number of new T cells.

The CDR3 runs 13 residues from the cysteine to the phenylalanine. Of all the DNA, just the CDR3 is kept, 39 bases in frame from base 1. From a lookup of the germline V gene, CDR1 and CDR2 are SQVTM and ANQGSEA. V and J lose 4 bases and 5 bases, and a span of 14 bases separates them. This TCR was recovered from a man in his fifties or sixties who received an inactivated influenza vaccine. Donor details come from another sample of the same person, matched by shared clones. The sample consisted of PBMCs from blood, taken less than 30 months after vaccination. The chain employs TRBV29-1 and TRBJ2-5; TRBD1 is a possible D gene, resting on 6 matching bases. The bases are TGCAGCGTTGGGGGGCATCAGGGGGAGACCCAGTACTTC. It codes for CSVGGHQGETQYF.